The 3 T cell receptor beta chains given below trace back to one sample, sequenced in a study of cytomegalovirus exposure and HLA in healthy donors. It was with 60 Vbeta and 13 Jbeta primers that the PCR ran. The table came from immunoSEQ multiplex PCR; TCRdb's copy has only in-frame clones and leaves some out. The table shows approximately 41,000 clones, with around 85% occurring only once. The specimen sequenced was PBMCs. These receptors all stem from a man aged 50-60 years in good health and CMV-seronegative.

CDR3 nucleotides: TGTGCCAGCACCCGACAGGGCCCCAACTATGGCTACACCTTC. It translates to CASTRQGPNYGYTF. The chain combines TRBV6-5 with TRBJ1-2, with 7 nucleotides matching TRBD1. Germline V CDR1 and CDR2: MNHEY, SVGAGI. The CDR3 totals 14 residues. V lost 7 bases, J lost 2 bases, and 7 bases stayed unmatched.

This clone was seen once. This chain links TRBV29-1 with TRBJ1-2; possibly TRBD1 for D (6 bases). Germline V lookup: CDR1 SQVTM, CDR2 ANQGSEA. Trimming cost V 3 bases and J 8 bases, with 10 bases left between them. The CDR3 covers 11 residues. CDR3 DNA: TGCAGCGTTGAGGCAGGGGACGGCTACACCTTC. Protein product: CSVEAGDGYTF.

Concerning this clone: Germline and junction disagree at one end, which may indicate a read error. This sequence joins TRBV6-1 and TRBJ1-4; D is unclear. Germline CDR1 is MNHNS and CDR2 is SASEGT. The CDR3 is made up of 15 amino acids. The CDR3 DNA follows: TGTGCCAGCAGGGAAGTGGCGGCAACTAATGAAAAACTGTTTTTT. Translated, it gives CASREVAATNEKLFF.